This TCR beta chain was found in a study of blood T cells in healthy people across ages. Through a sample-barcoded 5' primer and a J-beta primer mix, a second PCR was run for roughly 6 to 12 cycles. TCRdb ran MiXCR on the 5' RACE reads and lists one entry per CDR3 protein. The data hold 700,000 to 900,000 distinct CDR3 sequences, with around 25% observed a single time. The CDR3 has 13 amino acids. Trimming removed 3 bases at V and 8 bases at J, with 13 bases between. The germline CDR1 and CDR2 sequences are KGHSH and LQKENI. These sequences were also reported in another study, on T cells of mothers and their children. That paper adds: Mothers gave over 8.5 million TCR beta CDR3 reads each, and children about 3 million each.

The source material was blood. The chain recombines TRBV18 with TRBJ1-2, with D perhaps matching TRBD1 (6 bases). The sequence was collected from a boy younger than 18 in good health. The CDR3 spells CASSPGAGNGYTF. CDR3 DNA: TGTGCCAGCTCACCGGGGGCAGGGAACGGCTACACCTTC.